Listed below are T cell receptor beta chains from one sample, sequenced in a study of blood T cell repertoires in COVID-19. Libraries were prepared by immunoSEQ multiplex PCR; TCRdb keeps only in-frame clonotypes and omits some of them. The table shows about 300,000 clones, with about nine tenths occurring only once. Source material: PBMCs or T cells enriched from blood (not recorded which). These receptors all stem from a man younger than 40 who had recovered from COVID-19. CDR3s include the opening cysteine and the closing phenylalanine or tryptophan. A D gene is named only where the DNA matches it firmly. Some rows have no size entry. The others give once, few or many, or a class for an expanded clone.

clone_size	v_call	d_call	j_call	cdr3_aa	cdr3_nt
.	TRBV5-1	TRBD2	TRBJ2-1	CASSPEGRGTYNEQFF	TGCGCCAGCAGCCCGGAGGGGCGGGGGACCTACAATGAGCAGTTCTTC
.	TRBV28	.	TRBJ1-2	CASSPPSGYGYTF	TGTGCCAGCAGTCCCCCCTCGGGCTATGGCTACACCTTC
.	TRBV11-2	.	TRBJ1-2	CASSSVRGDYGYTF	TGTGCCAGCAGCTCGGTCAGGGGAGACTATGGCTACACCTTC
.	TRBV11-2	.	TRBJ1-3	CASNRLAGSGNTIYF	TGTGCCAGCAATCGCTTGGCAGGCTCTGGAAACACCATATATTTT
.	TRBV28	.	TRBJ2-4	CASSLWEGIRAKNIQYF	TGTGCCAGCAGTTTATGGGAGGGGATAAGGGCCAAAAACATTCAGTACTTC
.	TRBV7-8	.	TRBJ1-3	CASSPLRSGNTIYF	TGTGCCAGCAGCCCCCTCCGCTCTGGAAACACCATATATTTT
.	TRBV28	.	TRBJ1-1	CASSLSGGNPEAFF	TGTGCCAGCAGTTTATCGGGGGGCAACCCTGAAGCTTTCTTT
.	TRBV7-2	.	TRBJ1-3	CASSLALMSSGNTIYF	TGTGCCAGCAGCTTAGCTCTGATGAGCTCTGGAAACACCATATATTTT
.	TRBV5-1	.	TRBJ1-2	CASSFGPGTNYGYTF	TGCGCCAGCAGCTTTGGGCCGGGGACTAACTATGGCTACACCTTC
.	TRBV7-8	.	TRBJ2-1	CASSLSPAGEQFF	TGTGCCAGCAGCTTATCGCCTGCGGGTGAGCAGTTCTTC
.	TRBV27	.	TRBJ1-2	CASSPTVSGDGYTF	TGTGCCAGCAGTCCTACGGTGTCAGGTGATGGCTACACCTTC
.	TRBV6-2/TRBV6-3	.	TRBJ1-4	CASSYGGSREKLFF	TGTGCCAGCAGTTACGGGGGCAGTAGGGAAAAACTGTTTTTT
.	TRBV27	.	TRBJ1-1	CASSSPGGIWSEAFF	TGTGCCAGCAGTTCGCCGGGAGGGATTTGGTCTGAAGCTTTCTTT
.	TRBV28	.	TRBJ1-1	CASSVDRINTEAFF	TGTGCCAGCAGCGTAGACAGAATCAACACTGAAGCTTTCTTT
.	TRBV5-4	TRBD1	TRBJ1-1	CACTGGNGYTEAFF	TGTGCCTGCACAGGGGGCAACGGGTACACTGAAGCTTTCTTT
.	TRBV28	TRBD2	TRBJ2-2	CASSLSSGGELNTGELFF	TGTGCCAGCAGTTTATCCAGCGGGGGAGAACTTAACACCGGGGAGCTGTTTTTT
.	TRBV11-3	.	TRBJ2-7	CASSSQGNEQYF	TGTGCCAGCAGCTCCCAGGGGAACGAGCAGTACTTC
.	TRBV6-1	.	TRBJ2-3	CASSDISRASTDTQYF	TGTGCCAGCAGTGATATTAGTAGAGCTAGCACAGATACGCAGTATTTT
.	TRBV24-1	TRBD1	TRBJ1-2	CATSEGGGYGYTF	TGTGCCACCAGTGAAGGGGGCGGCTATGGCTACACCTTC
.	TRBV7-2	TRBD2	TRBJ2-2	CASSSRPGRAGELFF	TGTGCCAGCAGCTCTCGACCGGGGAGGGCCGGGGAGCTGTTTTTT
.	TRBV7-2	.	TRBJ2-1	CASSDTLTYNEQFF	TGTGCCAGCAGCGACACCCTGACCTACAATGAGCAGTTCTTC
.	TRBV25-1	TRBD1	TRBJ2-5	CASSVRDRVIQETQYF	TGTGCCAGCAGTGTACGGGACAGGGTAATCCAAGAGACCCAGTACTTC
.	TRBV28	.	TRBJ1-1	CASSLWRGNGVNTEAFF	TGTGCCAGCAGTTTGTGGCGGGGGAACGGGGTGAACACTGAAGCTTTCTTT
.	TRBV4-2	TRBD1	TRBJ2-2	CASSHGDRGAGELFF	TGTGCCAGCAGCCACGGGGACAGGGGAGCCGGGGAGCTGTTTTTT
.	TRBV24-1	.	TRBJ2-1	CATSDLQGREQFF	TGTGCCACCAGTGATTTGCAGGGTCGAGAGCAGTTCTTC
.	TRBV11-2	TRBD2	TRBJ2-3	CASRTSGRGTDTQYF	TGTGCCAGCAGGACTAGCGGGAGAGGCACAGATACGCAGTATTTT
.	TRBV19	.	TRBJ2-2	CASSTQGTGELFF	TGTGCCAGTAGTACGCAGGGAACCGGGGAGCTGTTTTTT
.	TRBV27	.	TRBJ1-4	CASSPAVPNEKLFF	TGTGCCAGCAGTCCCGCGGTCCCTAATGAAAAACTGTTTTTT
.	TRBV2	TRBD1	TRBJ1-5	CASSDFVRGQGAGNQPQHF	TGTGCCAGCAGTGATTTTGTGAGGGGTCAGGGGGCGGGTAATCAGCCCCAGCATTTT
once	TRBV30	TRBD1	TRBJ1-2	CAWVDRGSYGYTF	TGTGCCTGGGTTGACAGGGGAAGCTATGGCTACACCTTC
.	TRBV11-3	TRBD1	TRBJ2-4	CASSLRQGAAKNIQYF	TGTGCCAGCAGCTTGAGACAGGGGGCGGCCAAAAACATTCAGTACTTC
.	TRBV18	.	TRBJ1-2	CASSPPVTDPNYGYTF	TGTGCCAGCTCACCACCCGTAACAGATCCTAACTATGGCTACACCTTC
.	TRBV13	TRBD1	TRBJ1-1	CASSLEEGAFF	TGTGCCAGCAGCCTAGAGGAGGGGGCCTTCTTT
.	TRBV5-5	.	TRBJ1-1	CASSSATGLNTEAFF	TGTGCCAGCAGCTCCGCAACAGGCCTGAACACTGAAGCTTTCTTT